This T cell receptor (beta chain) appears in the sequencing data of a study of blood T cell repertoires in COVID-19. Turning to the study itself: T cells, B-cell-depleted T cells, or PBMCs supplied cDNA or gDNA.

Germline V CDR1 and CDR2: SGHRS, YFSETQ. The CDR3 loop spans 16 amino acids. Trimming left V 3 bases short and J 0 bases short, with 12 bases between. Study processing details: Reference gene primers were amplified, and this amplification served to estimate nucleated cell counts. Sequenced by immunoSEQ multiplex PCR; TCRdb stores in-frame clones only, minus some. Clonal size and the V and J genes are those of that table, whereas D and trimming came from the DNA. The table records about 180,000 clones, around 86% of them present only once. The specimen was peripheral blood. The rearrangement uses TRBV5-1 and TRBJ2-2; weak D call: TRBD1 (6 bases). The sequence came from a woman in her 30s with active or convalescent COVID-19. The CDR3 region has the DNA TGCGCCAGCAGCTCTACAGGGACCTCGAACACCGGGGAGCTGTTTTTT. Residues: CASSSTGTSNTGELFF.